One and the same sample provided the 15 T cell receptor beta chains below, sequenced in a study of shared clonotypes between healthy human individuals (dated by TCRdb to 2020 to 2022). Libraries were built with the immunoSEQ multiplex PCR assay. The source is immuneACCESS, and TCRdb retained only in-frame sequences with V and J called. Part of the clones is not carried over; for the studies checked, unresolved V genes explain less than half of this, and the remainder is unexplained. Within this sample are 2 million to 2.5 million clones, with approximately 95% of them counted one time only. The ten largest clonotypes hold 0.39% of the sample. The sample comprised naive CD4+ T cells from PBMCs. In light of the paper, this sample's cell subset or site label describes: CD45RA+ positively selected. All receptors come from a man younger than 35 in good health. Some clones in this sample may be carry-over from other donors' samples.

The genes are TRBV9 and TRBJ2-1; the D is unclear. V shed 0 bases and J shed 9 bases, with 10 bases lying between them. The CDR3 runs to 13 residues. From germline, CDR1 is SGDLS and CDR2 YYNGEE. This CDR3 reads CASSVDSGGEQFF. In DNA, the CDR3 is TGTGCCAGCAGCGTAGATTCGGGCGGTGAGCAGTTCTTC.

This chain links TRBV28 with TRBJ2-1; either TRBD1 or TRBD2 may supply D (6 bases each). The CDR3 runs to 19 residues. Trimming stripped 7 bases from V and 0 bases from J, with 25 bases between. In germline, CDR1 is MDHEN, CDR2 SYDVKM. CDR3 in DNA: TGTGCCAGCATCCCCCTTGCGGGACAAATGGGGAGCTCCTACAATGAGCAGTTCTTC. This gives the protein CASIPLAGQMGSSYNEQFF.

This chain links TRBV5-1 with TRBJ1-4; D gene unclear. The ends were cut back, 1 base at V and 4 bases at J, with 8 bases in the middle. The CDR3 sequence is 14 residues long. Germline CDR1 SGHRS, CDR2 YFSETQ. The CDR3 sequence is CASSLSSYNEKLFF. In DNA, the CDR3 is TGCGCCAGCAGCTTGAGTAGTTATAATGAAAAACTGTTTTTT.

The chain links TRBV5-6 to TRBJ1-5; D gene ambiguous. V was trimmed by 2 bases and J by 2 bases, leaving 20 bases between them. The CDR3 has 18 amino acids. The germline CDR1 and CDR2 sequences are SGHDT and YYEEEE. In DNA, the CDR3 is TGTGCCAGCAGCTTAGCCGTTTTCTCCGGGGTTGGCAATCAGCCCCAGCATTTT. It specifies CASSLAVFSGVGNQPQHF.

The gene calls are TRBV7-2 and TRBJ2-7; 8 bases map to TRBD1. V was clipped by 5 bases and J by 4 bases; unmatched bases: 13. There are 16 residues in the CDR3. Per germline, CDR1 SGHTA and CDR2 FQGNSA. Written as DNA, the CDR3 is TGTGCCAGCAGCCCCCCCCCGGGACAGGCGCCATACGAGCAGTACTTC. It is translated as CASSPPPGQAPYEQYF.

The V and J genes are TRBV28 and TRBJ1-2; possible D gene TRBD1, 5 bases. Trimming left V 1 base short and J 5 bases short, with 8 bases between. The CDR3 spans 13 residues. CDR1 is MDHEN and CDR2 is SYDVKM in the germline V gene. CDR3: CASSLLGAYGYTF. The DNA of the CDR3 is TGTGCCAGCAGTTTATTAGGGGCTTATGGCTACACCTTC.

About this clone itself: The same CDR3 arises from other DNA sequences in this sample as well. This chain uses TRBV2 with TRBJ2-5, with D possibly matching TRBD1 (5 bases). This CDR3 region has 12 residues. V lost 4 bases, J lost 3 bases, and 6 bases lay in between. CDR1 and CDR2 from the germline V gene are SNHLY and FYNNEI. CDR3 DNA: TGTGCCAGCAGTGTGACAGAAGAGACCCAGTACTTC. Residues: CASSVTEETQYF.

This chain uses TRBV6-5 with TRBJ1-2; tentative D call: TRBD1 (5 bases). V was shortened by 8 bases and J by 4 bases, with 11 bases between the two germline ends. The germline V gene has CDR1 MNHEY and CDR2 SVGAGI. The CDR3 loop spans 12 amino acids. This chain's CDR3 is CASSDSAYGYTF. CDR3 nucleotide sequence: TGTGCCAGCTCCGACAGTGCCTATGGCTACACCTTC.

The rearrangement links TRBV14 to TRBJ1-3; 8 nucleotides match TRBD1. CDR3 size: 16 residues. From germline, CDR1 is SGHDN and CDR2 FVKESK. Unmatched junction bases numbered 6, after V lost 5 bases and J lost 0 bases. The chain's CDR3 is CASSVGQESSGNTIYF. The CDR3 DNA reads as TGTGCCAGCAGCGTGGGACAGGAGAGCTCTGGAAACACCATATATTTT.

CDR3 region: CASRTFLGQGSNQPQHF. CDR3 DNA: TGTGCCAGTAGGACCTTTCTGGGACAGGGGAGCAATCAGCCCCAGCATTTT. The J gene is TRBJ1-5, the V gene TRBV19, with 10 bases lining up with TRBD1. Trimming at V came to 6 bases and at J to 1 base, leaving 9 bases not matched to a gene. The CDR3 totals 17 residues. Looked up from germline, CDR1 is LNHDA and CDR2 is SQIVND (reference sequence).

The chain employs TRBV19 and TRBJ1-4; D remains ambiguous. CDR3 length equals 18 residues. Germline V gives CDR1 LNHDA, CDR2 SQIVND (reference sequence). V lost 7 bases, J lost 1 base, and 22 bases lay in between. CDR3 amino acids: CASNPQARGKGTNEKLFF. Here the CDR3 DNA reads TGTGCCAGTAACCCCCAAGCCCGGGGAAAAGGAACTAATGAAAAACTGTTTTTT.

To note about this clone: Because the CDR3's place on the DNA is in doubt, the DNA is left out and the CDR3 is given as listed by TCRdb. V is TRBV28 and J is TRBJ2-2; the table names TRBD2, a call not compared with the DNA. The CDR3 is made up of 14 amino acids, end residues included. Germline V lookup: CDR1 MDHEN, CDR2 SYDVKM. The CDR3 is CASTQGLRAGELFF.

This clone was seen more than once but under ten times. The chain employs TRBV27 and TRBJ2-1; no reliable D call. This CDR3 is 12 amino acids long. Germline CDR1 is MNHEY and CDR2 is SMNVEV (reference sequence). V dropped 6 bases and J dropped 0 bases, with 3 bases sitting between them. Written as DNA, the CDR3 is TGTGCCAGCAGGACCTCCTACAATGAGCAGTTCTTC. As protein: CASRTSYNEQFF.

This chain uses TRBV6-6 with TRBJ2-7, with 8 bases lining up with TRBD2. The CDR3 runs to 13 residues. The germline gives CDR1 MNHNY, CDR2 SVGAGI (reference sequence). V lost 6 bases to trimming and J lost 7 bases; unmatched junction nucleotides: 8. The CDR3 bases are TGTGCCAGCAGAACCCGGGGGGGCCGTGAGCAGTACTTC. Protein product: CASRTRGGREQYF.

The chain combines TRBV28 with TRBJ2-5; D is ambiguous. The V gene lost 3 bases and the J gene lost 7 bases, with 12 bases spanning the gap. Germline V gene lookup returns CDR1 MDHEN and CDR2 SYDVKM. This CDR3 region has 13 residues. The CDR3 nucleotides read TGTGCCAGCAGTTTGAGTGAAGTTGGGACCCAGTACTTC. Protein: CASSLSEVGTQYF.